This TCR beta chain was retrieved from a study of cytomegalovirus exposure and HLA in healthy donors. Study outcomes and limitations: The authors later linked a missense DCLRE1C variant to TCR beta V- and J-gene trimming. Presence/absence analyses assumed roughly uniform sequencing depth across donors, which may not hold.

Per the germline V gene, CDR1 is MGHRA and CDR2 is YSYEKL. The CDR3 is made up of 17 amino acids. V gave up 5 bases and J gave up 4 bases, with 20 bases separating them. PCR employed 60 Vbeta and 13 Jbeta primers. Here immunoSEQ multiplex PCR was the method, and the copy in TCRdb shows in-frame clones only, minus some. The sample includes 120,000 or so clones, around 85% of them seen just once. All the people who gave samples were healthy bone marrow donors. Worth noting for this clone: Its antigen is as yet unknown.

This sequence joins TRBV4-1 and TRBJ2-2, with a weak D call TRBD2 (6 bases). The sequencing sample was made of PBMCs. The sequence was collected from a man between 18 and 29 years old in good health and CMV-seropositive. CDR3 DNA sequence: TGCGCCAGCAGCGAAACTATTGGAGGGCCGGGCACCGGGGAGCTGTTTTTT. Residues: CASSETIGGPGTGELFF.